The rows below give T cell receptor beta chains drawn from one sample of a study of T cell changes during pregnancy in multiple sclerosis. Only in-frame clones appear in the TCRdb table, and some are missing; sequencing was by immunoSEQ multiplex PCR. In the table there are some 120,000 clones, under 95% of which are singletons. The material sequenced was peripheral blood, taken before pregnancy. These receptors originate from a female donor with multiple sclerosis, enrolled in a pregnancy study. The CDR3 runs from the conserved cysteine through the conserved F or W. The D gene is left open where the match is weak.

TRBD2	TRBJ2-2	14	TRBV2	CASRGAGVAGELFF	TGTGCCAGCAGGGGAGCGGGAGTAGCCGGGGAGCTGTTTTTT
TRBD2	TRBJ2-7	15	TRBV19	CASSGSRTSGYEQYF	TGTGCCAGTAGTGGAAGTCGGACTAGCGGCTACGAGCAGTACTTC
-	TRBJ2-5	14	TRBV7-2	CASSLGTVQETQYF	TGTGCCAGCAGCTTAGGGACAGTACAAGAGACCCAGTACTTC
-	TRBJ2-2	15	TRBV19	CASTRDPSNTGELFF	TGTGCCAGTACGCGGGATCCATCGAACACCGGGGAGCTGTTTTTT
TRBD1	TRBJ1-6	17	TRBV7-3	CASSLEQGAEFDSPLHF	TGTGCCAGCAGCTTAGAGCAGGGGGCGGAATTCGATTCACCCCTCCACTTT
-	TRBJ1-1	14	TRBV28	CASTVRGGGTEAFF	TGTGCCAGCACCGTAAGGGGCGGCGGCACTGAAGCTTTCTTT
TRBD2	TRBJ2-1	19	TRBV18	CASSPPPSGDSGSYNEQFF	TGTGCCAGCTCACCACCGCCTAGCGGGGATAGCGGCTCCTACAATGAGCAGTTCTTC
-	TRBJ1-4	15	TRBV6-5	CASRTAGSTNEKLFF	TGTGCCAGCAGGACAGCCGGGTCAACTAATGAAAAACTGTTTTTT
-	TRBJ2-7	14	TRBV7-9	CASSTASYNYEQYF	TGTGCCAGCAGCACCGCAAGTTACAATTACGAGCAGTACTTC
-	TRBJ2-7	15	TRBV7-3	CASSLFLGPNYEQYF	TGTGCCAGCAGCTTATTTCTGGGGCCGAACTACGAGCAGTACTTC
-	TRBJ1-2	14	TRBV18	CASSPEYLLDGYTF	TGTGCCAGCTCACCTGAATACTTGCTAGATGGCTACACCTTC
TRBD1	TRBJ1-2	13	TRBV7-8	CASSLGQGNGYTF	TGTGCCAGCAGCTTAGGACAGGGCAATGGCTACACCTTC
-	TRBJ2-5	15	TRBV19	CASSIGRLSQETQYF	TGTGCCAGTAGTATAGGGAGATTGTCACAAGAGACCCAGTACTTC
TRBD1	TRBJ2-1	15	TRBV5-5	CASSFEGTGVNEQFF	TGTGCCAGCAGCTTTGAAGGGACAGGGGTAAATGAGCAGTTCTTC
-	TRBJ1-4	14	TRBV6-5	CASRTGGPNEKLFF	TGTGCCAGCAGGACGGGGGGGCCTAATGAAAAACTGTTTTTT
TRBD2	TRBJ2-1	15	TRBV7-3	CASRRGLEMVNEQFF	TGTGCCAGCAGAAGGGGACTAGAAATGGTCAATGAGCAGTTCTTC
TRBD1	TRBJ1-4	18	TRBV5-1	CASSLNRDSSQMGEKLFF	TGCGCCAGCAGCTTAAACCGGGACAGCTCTCAGATGGGGGAAAAACTGTTTTTT
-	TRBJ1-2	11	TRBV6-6	CASARNYGYTF	TGTGCCAGCGCGAGAAACTATGGCTACACCTTC